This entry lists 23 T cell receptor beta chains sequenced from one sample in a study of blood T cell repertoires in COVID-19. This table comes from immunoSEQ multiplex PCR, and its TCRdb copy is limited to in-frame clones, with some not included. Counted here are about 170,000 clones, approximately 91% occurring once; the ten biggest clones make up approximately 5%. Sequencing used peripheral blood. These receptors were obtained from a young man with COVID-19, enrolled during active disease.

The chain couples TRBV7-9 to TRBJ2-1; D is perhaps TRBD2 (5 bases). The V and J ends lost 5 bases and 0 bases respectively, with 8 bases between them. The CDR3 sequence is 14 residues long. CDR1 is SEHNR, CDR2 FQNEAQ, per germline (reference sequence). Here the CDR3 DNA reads TGTGCCAGCAGCCCCCGGGGCTCCTACAATGAGCAGTTCTTC. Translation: CASSPRGSYNEQFF.

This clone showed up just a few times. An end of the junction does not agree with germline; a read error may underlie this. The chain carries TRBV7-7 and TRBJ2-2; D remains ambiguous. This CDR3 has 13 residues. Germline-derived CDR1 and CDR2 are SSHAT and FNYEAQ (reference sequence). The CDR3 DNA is TGTGCTAGCAGAACCGGGAACACCGGGGAGCTGTTTTTT. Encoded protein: CASRTGNTGELFF.

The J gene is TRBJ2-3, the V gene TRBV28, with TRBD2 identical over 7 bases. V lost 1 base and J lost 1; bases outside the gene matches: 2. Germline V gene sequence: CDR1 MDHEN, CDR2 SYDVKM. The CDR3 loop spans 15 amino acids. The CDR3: CASSLLAGGTDTQYF. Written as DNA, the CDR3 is TGTGCCAGCAGTTTATTGGCGGGAGGCACAGATACGCAGTATTTT.

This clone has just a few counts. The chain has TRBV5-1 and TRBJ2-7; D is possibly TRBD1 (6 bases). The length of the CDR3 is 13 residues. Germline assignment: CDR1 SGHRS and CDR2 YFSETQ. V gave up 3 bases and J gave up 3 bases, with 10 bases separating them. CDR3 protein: CASSSDSFYEQYF. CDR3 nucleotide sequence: TGCGCCAGCAGCTCGGACAGTTTCTACGAGCAGTACTTC. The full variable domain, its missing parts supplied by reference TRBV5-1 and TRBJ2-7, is KAGVTQTPRYLIKTRGQQVTLSCSPISGHRSVSWYQQTPGQGLQFLFEYFSETQRNKGNFPGRFSGRQFSNSRSEMNVSTLELGDSALYLCASSSDSFYEQYFGPGTRLTVT.

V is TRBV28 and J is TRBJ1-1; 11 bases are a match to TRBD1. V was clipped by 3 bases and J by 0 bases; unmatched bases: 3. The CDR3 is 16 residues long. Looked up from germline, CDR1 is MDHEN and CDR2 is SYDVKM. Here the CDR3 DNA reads TGTGCCAGCAGTTTGGACAGGGGGCGAATGAACACTGAAGCTTTCTTT. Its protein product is CASSLDRGRMNTEAFF.

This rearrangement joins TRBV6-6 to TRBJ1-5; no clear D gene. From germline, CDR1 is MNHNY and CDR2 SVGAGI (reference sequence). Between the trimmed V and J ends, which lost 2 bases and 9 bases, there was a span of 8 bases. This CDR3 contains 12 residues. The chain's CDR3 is CASSYLSGPQHF. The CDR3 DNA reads TGTGCCAGCAGTTACCTTAGTGGGCCCCAGCATTTT.

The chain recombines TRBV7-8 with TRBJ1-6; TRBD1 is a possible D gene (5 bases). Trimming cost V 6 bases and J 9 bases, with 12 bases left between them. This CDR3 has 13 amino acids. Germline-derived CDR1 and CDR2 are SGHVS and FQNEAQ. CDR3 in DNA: TGTGCCAGCAGACCACCGGGGGTTTCACCCCTCCACTTT. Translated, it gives CASRPPGVSPLHF.

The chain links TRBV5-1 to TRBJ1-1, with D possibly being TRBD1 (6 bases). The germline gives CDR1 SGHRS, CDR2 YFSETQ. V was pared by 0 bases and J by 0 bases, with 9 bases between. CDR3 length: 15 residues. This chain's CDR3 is CASSLETGLNTEAFF. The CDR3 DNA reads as TGCGCCAGCAGCTTGGAGACAGGCCTGAACACTGAAGCTTTCTTT.

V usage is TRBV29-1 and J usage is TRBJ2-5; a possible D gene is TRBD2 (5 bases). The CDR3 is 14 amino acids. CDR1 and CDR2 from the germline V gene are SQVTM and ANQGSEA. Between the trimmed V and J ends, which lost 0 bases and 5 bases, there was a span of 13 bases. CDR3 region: CSVEDLGWEETQYF. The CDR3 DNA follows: TGCAGCGTTGAAGATCTGGGATGGGAGGAGACCCAGTACTTC.

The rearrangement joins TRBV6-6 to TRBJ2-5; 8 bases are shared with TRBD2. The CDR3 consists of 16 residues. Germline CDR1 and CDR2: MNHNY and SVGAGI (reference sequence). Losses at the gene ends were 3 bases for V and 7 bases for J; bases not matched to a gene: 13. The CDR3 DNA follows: TGTGCCAGCAGTTATGTTCGGTCCAGCGGGAGAGGGACCCAGTACTTC. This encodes CASSYVRSSGRGTQYF.

The CDR3 sequence is CASSLEGQGSSPLHF. CDR3 nucleotides: TGTGCCAGCAGTTTAGAGGGACAGGGGAGTTCACCCCTCCACTTT. The chain links TRBV28 to TRBJ1-6, with 10 nucleotides matching TRBD1. V lost 2 bases to trimming and J lost 9 bases; unmatched junction nucleotides: 4. Germline lookup yields CDR1 MDHEN and CDR2 SYDVKM. CDR3 length equals 15 residues.

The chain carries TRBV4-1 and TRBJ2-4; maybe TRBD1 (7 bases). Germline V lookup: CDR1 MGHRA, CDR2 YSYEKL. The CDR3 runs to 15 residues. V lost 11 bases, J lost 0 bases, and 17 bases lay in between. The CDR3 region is CASRERGLAKNIQYF. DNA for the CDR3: TGCGCCTCTCGGGAGAGGGGGCTAGCCAAAAACATTCAGTACTTC.

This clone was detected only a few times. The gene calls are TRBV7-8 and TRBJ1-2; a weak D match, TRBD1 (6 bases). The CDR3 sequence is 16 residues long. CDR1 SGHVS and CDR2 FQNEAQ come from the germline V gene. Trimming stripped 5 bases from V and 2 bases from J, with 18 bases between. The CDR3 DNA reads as TGTGCCAGCAGCGCGACGGCTGGACAGCTCAACTATGGCTACACCTTC. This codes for CASSATAGQLNYGYTF.

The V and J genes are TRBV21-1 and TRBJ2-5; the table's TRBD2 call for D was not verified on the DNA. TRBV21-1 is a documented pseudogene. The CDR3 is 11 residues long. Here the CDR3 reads CAGSGGETQYF. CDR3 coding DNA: TGTGCCGGGAGCGGGGGGGAGACCCAGTACTTC.

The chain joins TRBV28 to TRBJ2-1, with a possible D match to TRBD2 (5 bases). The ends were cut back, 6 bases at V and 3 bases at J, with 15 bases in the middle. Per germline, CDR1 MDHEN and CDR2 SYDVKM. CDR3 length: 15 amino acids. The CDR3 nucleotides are TGTGCCAGCAGCCTGACCCGGGGAAGCTACAATGAGCAGTTCTTC. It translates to CASSLTRGSYNEQFF.

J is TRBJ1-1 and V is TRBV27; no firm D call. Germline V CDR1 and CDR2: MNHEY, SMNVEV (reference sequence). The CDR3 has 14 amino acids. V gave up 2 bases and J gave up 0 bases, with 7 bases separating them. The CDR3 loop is CASSLGQMNTEAFF. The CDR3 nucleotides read TGTGCCAGCAGTTTAGGCCAAATGAACACTGAAGCTTTCTTT.

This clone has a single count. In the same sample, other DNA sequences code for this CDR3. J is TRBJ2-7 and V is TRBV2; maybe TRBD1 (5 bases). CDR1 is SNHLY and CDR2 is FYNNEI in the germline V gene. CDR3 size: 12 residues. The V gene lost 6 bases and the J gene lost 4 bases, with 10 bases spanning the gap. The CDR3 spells CASSDTGYEQYF. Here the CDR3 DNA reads TGTGCCAGCAGCGATACAGGTTACGAGCAGTACTTC.

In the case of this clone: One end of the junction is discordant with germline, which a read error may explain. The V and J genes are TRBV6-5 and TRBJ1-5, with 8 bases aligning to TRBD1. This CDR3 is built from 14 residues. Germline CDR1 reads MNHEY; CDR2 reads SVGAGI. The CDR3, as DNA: TGTGCCAGCAGTAACTCCTACAGGGGGGGGCCCCAGCATTTT. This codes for CASSNSYRGGPQHF.

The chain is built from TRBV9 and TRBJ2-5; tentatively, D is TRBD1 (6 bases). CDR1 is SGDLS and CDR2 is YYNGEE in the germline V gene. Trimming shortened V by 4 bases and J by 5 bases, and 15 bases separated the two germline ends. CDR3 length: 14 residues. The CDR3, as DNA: TGTGCCAGCAGCTCCACAGGGAGATTGGAGACCCAGTACTTC. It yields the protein CASSSTGRLETQYF.

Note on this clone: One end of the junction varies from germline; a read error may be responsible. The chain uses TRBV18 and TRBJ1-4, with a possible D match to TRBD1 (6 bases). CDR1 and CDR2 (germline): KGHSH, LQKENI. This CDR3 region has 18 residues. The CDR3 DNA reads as TGTGCCAGCTCACCTTGGGGGCCCGGGGAAGGAACTAATGAAAAACTGCTTTTT. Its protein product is CASSPWGPGEGTNEKLLF.

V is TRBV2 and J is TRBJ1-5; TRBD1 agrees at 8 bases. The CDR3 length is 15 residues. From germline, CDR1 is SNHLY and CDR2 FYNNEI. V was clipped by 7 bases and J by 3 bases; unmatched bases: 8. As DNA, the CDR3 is TGTGCCAGCACCTTCGACAGGGGAAACAATCAGCCCCAGCATTTT. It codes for CASTFDRGNNQPQHF.

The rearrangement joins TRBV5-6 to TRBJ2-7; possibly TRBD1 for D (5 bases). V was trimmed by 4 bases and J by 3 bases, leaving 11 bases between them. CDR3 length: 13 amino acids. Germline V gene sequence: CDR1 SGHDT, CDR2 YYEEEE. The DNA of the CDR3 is TGTGCCAGCAGCGCGACAGTGTACTACGAGCAGTACTTC. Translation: CASSATVYYEQYF.

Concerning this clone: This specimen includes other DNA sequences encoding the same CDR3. The CDR3 region is CASSLGGQGGIQYF. The CDR3, as DNA: TGTGCCAGCAGCTTGGGGGGACAGGGCGGCATTCAGTACTTC. The chain couples TRBV7-2 to TRBJ2-4, with 9 nucleotides matching TRBD1. The CDR3 covers 14 residues. CDR1 is SGHTA and CDR2 is FQGNSA in the germline V gene. V dropped 3 bases and J dropped 9; count of bases not matched to a gene: 6.